This T cell receptor (beta chain) was identified in a study of T cells in Graves' hyperthyroidism and ophthalmopathy. Note on this clonotype: What it recognizes is unknown.

Overall study results and limits: Ophthalmopathy was identified by the model a median approximately 6.9 months ahead of onset.

Germline CDR1 is SGDLS and CDR2 is YYNGEE. V lost 2 bases and J lost 15, with 0 bases in between. There are 8 residues in the CDR3. Each 10 ml fresh peripheral blood draw supplied the PBMCs. Amplified regions were TCR beta CDR3 sequences from RNA transcripts. The HTBI primer set served for first-round RT-PCR of the TCR CDR3. TCRdb redid the calling of the multiplex PCR reads with MiXCR, one entry per CDR3 protein. The sample has around 35,000 distinct CDR3 sequences; about 52% are singletons. Sequenced input: blood. The source of this sequence is a woman aged 40 to 55 with Graves' ophthalmopathy. The chain couples TRBV9 to TRBJ2-6; no reliable D call. The DNA of the CDR3 is TGTGCCAGCAGCGTCCTGACTTTC. Its protein is CASSVLTF.